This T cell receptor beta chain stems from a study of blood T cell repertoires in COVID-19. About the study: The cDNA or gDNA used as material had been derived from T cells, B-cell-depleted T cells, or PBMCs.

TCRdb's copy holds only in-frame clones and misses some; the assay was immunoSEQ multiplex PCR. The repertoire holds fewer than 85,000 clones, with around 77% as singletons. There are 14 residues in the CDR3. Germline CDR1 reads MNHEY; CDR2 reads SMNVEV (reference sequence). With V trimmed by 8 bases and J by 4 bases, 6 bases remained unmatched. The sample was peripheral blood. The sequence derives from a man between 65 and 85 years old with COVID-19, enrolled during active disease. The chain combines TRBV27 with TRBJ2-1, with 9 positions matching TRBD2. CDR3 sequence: CASHRLAEYNEQFF. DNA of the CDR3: TGTGCCAGCCATCGACTAGCGGAGTACAATGAGCAGTTCTTC.